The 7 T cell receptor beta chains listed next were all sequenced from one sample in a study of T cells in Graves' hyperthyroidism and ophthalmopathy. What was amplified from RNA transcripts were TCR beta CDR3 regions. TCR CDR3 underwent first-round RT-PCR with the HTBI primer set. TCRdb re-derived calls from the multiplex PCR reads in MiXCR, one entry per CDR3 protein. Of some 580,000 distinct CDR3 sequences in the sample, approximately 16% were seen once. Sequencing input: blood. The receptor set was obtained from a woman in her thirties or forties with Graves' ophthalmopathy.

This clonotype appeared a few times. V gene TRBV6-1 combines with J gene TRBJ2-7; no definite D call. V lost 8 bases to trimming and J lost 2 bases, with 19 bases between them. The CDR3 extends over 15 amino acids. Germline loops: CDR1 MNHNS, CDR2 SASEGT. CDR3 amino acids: CASVQRPDTAYEQYF. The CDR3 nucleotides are TGTGCCAGCGTCCAAAGACCCGACACAGCCTACGAGCAGTACTTC.

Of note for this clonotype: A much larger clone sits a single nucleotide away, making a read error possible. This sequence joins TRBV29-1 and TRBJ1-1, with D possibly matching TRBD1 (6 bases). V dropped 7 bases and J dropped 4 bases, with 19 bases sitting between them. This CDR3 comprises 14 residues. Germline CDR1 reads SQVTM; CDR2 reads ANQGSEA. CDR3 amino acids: CSATGGLGSTEAFF. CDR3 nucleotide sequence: TGCAGCGCAACGGGGGGGCTCGGGAGCACTGAAGCTTTCTTT.

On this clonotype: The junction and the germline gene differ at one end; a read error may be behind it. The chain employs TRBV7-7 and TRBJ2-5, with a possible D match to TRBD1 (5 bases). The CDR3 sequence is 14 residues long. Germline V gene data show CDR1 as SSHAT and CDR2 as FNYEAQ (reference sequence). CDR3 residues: CASSSSGAKETQYF. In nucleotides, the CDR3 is TGTGCTAGCAGTAGCTCTGGGGCTAAAGAGACCCAGTACTTC.

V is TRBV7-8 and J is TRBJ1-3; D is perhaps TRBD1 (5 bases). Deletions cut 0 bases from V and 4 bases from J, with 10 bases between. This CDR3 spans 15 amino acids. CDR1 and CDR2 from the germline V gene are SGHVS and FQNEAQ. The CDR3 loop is CASSLAGAGGNTIYF. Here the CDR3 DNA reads TGTGCCAGCAGCTTAGCAGGGGCGGGAGGAAACACCATATATTTT.

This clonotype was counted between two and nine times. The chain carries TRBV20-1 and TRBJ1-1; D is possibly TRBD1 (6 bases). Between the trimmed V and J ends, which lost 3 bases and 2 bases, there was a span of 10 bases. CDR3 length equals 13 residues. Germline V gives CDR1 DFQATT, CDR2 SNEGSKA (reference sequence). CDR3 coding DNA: TGCAGTGCTAGGACAGGTATTAACACTGAAGCTTTCTTT. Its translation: CSARTGINTEAFF.

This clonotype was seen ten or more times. DNA of the CDR3: TGTGCCAGCAGTGAAGGCGGCAGAGGAAAGACCCAGTACTTC. It yields the protein CASSEGGRGKTQYF. The chain uses TRBV2 and TRBJ2-5; D gene ambiguous. The germline CDR1 and CDR2 sequences are SNHLY and FYNNEI. This CDR3 has 14 residues. The germline V and J ends were trimmed by 1 base and 6 bases, with 12 bases remaining between them.

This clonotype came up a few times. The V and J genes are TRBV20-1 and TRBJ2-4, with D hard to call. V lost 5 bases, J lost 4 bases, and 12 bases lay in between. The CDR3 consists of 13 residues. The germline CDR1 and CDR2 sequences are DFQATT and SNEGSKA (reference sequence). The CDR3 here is CSAPEQPKNIQYF. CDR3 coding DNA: TGCAGTGCTCCGGAACAGCCTAAAAACATTCAGTACTTC.